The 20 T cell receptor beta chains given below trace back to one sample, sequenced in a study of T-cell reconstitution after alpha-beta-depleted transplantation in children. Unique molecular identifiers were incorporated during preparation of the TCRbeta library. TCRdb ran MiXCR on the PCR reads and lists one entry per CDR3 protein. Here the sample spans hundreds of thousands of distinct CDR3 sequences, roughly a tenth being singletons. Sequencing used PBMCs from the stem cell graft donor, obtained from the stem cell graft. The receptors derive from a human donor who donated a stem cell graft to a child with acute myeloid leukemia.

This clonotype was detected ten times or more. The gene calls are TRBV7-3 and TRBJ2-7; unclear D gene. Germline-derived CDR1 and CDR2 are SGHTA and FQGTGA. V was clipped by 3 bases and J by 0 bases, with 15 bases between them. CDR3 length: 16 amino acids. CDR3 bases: TGTGCCAGCAGCTTGGACGGTTCGTCAAGCTCCTACGAGCAGTACTTC. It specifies CASSLDGSSSSYEQYF.

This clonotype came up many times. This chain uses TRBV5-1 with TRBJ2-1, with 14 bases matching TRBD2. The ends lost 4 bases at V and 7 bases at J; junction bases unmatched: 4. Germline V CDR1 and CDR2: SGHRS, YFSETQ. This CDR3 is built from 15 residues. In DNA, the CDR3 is TGCGCCAGCAGCGGGGGACTAGCGGGAGTGAATGAGCAGTTCTTC. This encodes CASSGGLAGVNEQFF.

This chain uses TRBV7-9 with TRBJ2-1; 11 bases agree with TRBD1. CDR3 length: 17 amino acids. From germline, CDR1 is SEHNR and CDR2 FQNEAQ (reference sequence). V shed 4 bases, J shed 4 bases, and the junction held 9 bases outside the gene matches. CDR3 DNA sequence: TGTGCCAGCAGCTCGGACAGGGGGCGTTTTATGTACAATGAGCAGTTCTTC. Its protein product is CASSSDRGRFMYNEQFF.

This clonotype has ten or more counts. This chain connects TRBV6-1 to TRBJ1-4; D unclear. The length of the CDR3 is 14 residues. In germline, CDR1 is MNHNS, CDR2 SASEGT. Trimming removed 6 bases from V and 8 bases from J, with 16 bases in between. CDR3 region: CASSTFFSGEKLFF. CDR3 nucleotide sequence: TGTGCCAGCAGCACTTTTTTCAGTGGAGAAAAACTGTTTTTT.

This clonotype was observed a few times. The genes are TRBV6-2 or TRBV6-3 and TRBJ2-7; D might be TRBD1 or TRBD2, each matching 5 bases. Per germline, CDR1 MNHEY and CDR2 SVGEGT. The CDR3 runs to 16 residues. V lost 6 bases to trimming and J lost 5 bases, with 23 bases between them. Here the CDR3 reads CASRNPLGRLRNEQYF. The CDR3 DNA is TGTGCCAGCAGGAATCCCCTGGGACGCCTAAGGAACGAGCAGTACTTC.

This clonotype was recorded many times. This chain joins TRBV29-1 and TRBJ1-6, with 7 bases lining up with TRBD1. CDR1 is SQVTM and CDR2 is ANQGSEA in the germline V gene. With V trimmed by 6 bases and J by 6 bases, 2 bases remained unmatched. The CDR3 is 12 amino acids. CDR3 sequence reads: CSVRQGNSPLHF. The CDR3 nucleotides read TGCAGCGTCCGACAGGGTAATTCACCCCTCCACTTT.

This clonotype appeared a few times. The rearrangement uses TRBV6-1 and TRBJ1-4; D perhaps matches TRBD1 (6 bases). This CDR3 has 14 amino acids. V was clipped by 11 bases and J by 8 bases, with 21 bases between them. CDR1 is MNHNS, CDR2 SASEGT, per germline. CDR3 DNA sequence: TGTGCCGGCGCCGAGGGGGGCGCTGGGGAAAAACTGTTTTTT. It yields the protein CAGAEGGAGEKLFF.

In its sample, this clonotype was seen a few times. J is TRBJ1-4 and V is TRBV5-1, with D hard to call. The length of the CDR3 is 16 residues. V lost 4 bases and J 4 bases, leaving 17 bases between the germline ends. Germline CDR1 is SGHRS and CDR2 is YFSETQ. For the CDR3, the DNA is TGCGCCAGCAGCCGGGAGGGTCGACAACTTAATGAAAAACTGTTTTTT. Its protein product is CASSREGRQLNEKLFF.

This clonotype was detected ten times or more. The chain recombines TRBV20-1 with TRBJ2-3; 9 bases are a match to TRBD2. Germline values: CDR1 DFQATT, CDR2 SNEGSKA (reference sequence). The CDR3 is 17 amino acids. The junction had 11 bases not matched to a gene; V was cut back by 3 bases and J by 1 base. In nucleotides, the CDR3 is TGCAGTGCTAGTCGTTTAAGGACTAGCGTCCGCACAGATACGCAGTATTTT. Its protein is CSASRLRTSVRTDTQYF.

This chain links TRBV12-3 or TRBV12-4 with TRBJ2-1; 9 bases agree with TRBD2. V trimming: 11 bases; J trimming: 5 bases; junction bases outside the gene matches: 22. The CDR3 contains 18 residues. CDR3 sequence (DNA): TGTGCCCTCTGTTTAGCTGGTCGCGGGAGGGCGAAAAACAATGAGCAGTTCTTC. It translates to CALCLAGRGRAKNNEQFF.

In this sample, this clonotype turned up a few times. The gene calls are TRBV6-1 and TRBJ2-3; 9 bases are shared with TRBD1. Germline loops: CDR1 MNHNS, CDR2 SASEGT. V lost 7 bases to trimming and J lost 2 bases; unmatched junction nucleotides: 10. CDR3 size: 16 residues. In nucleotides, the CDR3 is TGTGCCAGCAAGACCCGACAGGGGGGAACCACAGATACGCAGTATTTT. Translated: CASKTRQGGTTDTQYF.

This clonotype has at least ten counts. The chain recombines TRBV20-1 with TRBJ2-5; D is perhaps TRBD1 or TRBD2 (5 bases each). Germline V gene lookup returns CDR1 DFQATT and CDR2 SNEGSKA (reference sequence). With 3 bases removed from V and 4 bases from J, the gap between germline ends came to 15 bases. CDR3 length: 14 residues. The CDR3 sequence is CSASPSRALETQYF. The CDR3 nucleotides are TGCAGTGCTAGTCCTAGCAGGGCTTTAGAGACCCAGTACTTC.

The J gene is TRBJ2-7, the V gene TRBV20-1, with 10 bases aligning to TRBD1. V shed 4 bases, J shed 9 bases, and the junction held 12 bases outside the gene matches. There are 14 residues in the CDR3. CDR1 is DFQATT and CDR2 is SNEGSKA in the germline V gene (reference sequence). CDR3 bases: TGCAGTGCTACGGATCCGGGACAGGGGCCTTCGCAGTACTTC. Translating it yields CSATDPGQGPSQYF.

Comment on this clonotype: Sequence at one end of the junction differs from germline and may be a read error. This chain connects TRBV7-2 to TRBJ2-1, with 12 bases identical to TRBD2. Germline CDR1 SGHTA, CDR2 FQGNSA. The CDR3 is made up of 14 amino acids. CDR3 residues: CASSLGPSGREFVF. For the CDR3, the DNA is TGTGCCAGCAGCTTAGGGCCTAGCGGGAGGGAGTTTGTCTTC.

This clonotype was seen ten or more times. The CDR3 DNA follows: TGCAGTGCCCCGGGACTAGCGGGAGGGCCGGAGCAGTACTTC. Translated, it gives CSAPGLAGGPEQYF. The genes are TRBV20-1 and TRBJ2-7; the match to TRBD2 covers 16 bases. The CDR3 runs to 14 residues. The V and J ends lost 6 bases and 7 bases, in that order; junction bases with no gene match: 6. Germline assignment: CDR1 DFQATT and CDR2 SNEGSKA (reference sequence).

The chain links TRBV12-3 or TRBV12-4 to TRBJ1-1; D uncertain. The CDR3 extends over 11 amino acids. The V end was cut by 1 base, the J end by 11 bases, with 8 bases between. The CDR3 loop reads CASSLEGRAFF. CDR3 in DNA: TGTGCCAGCAGTTTAGAGGGTCGGGCTTTCTTT.

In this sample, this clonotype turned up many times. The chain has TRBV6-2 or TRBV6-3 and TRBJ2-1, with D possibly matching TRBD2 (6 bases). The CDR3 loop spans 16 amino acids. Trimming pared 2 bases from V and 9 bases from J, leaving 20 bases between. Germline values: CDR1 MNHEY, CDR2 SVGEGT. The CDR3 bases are TGTGCCAGCAGTTACCCTACTACCTGGAGGGTAGGTGAGCAGTTCTTC. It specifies CASSYPTTWRVGEQFF.

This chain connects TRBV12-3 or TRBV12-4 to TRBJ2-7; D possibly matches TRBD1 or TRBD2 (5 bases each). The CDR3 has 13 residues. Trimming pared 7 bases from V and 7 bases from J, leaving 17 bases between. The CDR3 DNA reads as TGTGCCAGCACTCTCACCGGGGCAGCTGAGCAGTACTTC. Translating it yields CASTLTGAAEQYF.

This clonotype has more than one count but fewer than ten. In DNA form, the CDR3 reads TGCGCCAGCAGCCGCTACCTCGACAGGTCCTTGCTAACATCTGGGGCCAACGTCCTGACTTTC. Translated, it gives CASSRYLDRSLLTSGANVLTF. The chain combines TRBV5-1 with TRBJ2-6, with D perhaps matching TRBD1 (6 bases). The CDR3 is 21 residues long. Germline CDR1 SGHRS, CDR2 YFSETQ. The V gene lost 4 bases and the J gene lost 1 base, with 27 bases spanning the gap.

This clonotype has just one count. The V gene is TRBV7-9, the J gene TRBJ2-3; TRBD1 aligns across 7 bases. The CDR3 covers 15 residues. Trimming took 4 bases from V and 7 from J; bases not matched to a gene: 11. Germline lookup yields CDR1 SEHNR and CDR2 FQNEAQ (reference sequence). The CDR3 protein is CASSSRDRVLYTQYF. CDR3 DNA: TGTGCCAGCAGCTCCCGGGACAGAGTATTATATACGCAGTATTTT.